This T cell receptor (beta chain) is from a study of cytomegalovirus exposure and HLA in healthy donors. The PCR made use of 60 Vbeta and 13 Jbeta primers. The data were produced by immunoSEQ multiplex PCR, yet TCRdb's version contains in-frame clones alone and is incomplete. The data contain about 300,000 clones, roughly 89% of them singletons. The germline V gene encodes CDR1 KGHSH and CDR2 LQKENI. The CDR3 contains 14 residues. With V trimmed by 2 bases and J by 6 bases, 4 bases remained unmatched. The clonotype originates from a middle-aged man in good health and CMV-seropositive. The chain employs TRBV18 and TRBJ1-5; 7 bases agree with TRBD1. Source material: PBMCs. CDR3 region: CASSPRGGPQPQHF. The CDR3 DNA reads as TGTGCCAGCTCACCAAGAGGGGGCCCTCAGCCCCAGCATTTT.